Reported below is one TCR beta chain. With 1 base removed from V and 1 base from J, the gap between germline ends came to 5 bases. There are 14 residues in the CDR3. CDR1 and CDR2 (germline): SGHDT, YYEEEE. With 60 Vbeta and 13 Jbeta primers, the PCR was carried out. TCRdb keeps only in-frame clones here, not all; method: immunoSEQ multiplex PCR. The profile covers 110,000 or so clones, with 8.5% to 9% appearing a single time and 5.5% to 7.5% taken by the ten largest. This entry comes from a study of cytomegalovirus exposure and HLA in healthy donors. At the level of the study: The Caucasian-associated ancestry cluster contained about 80% of the approximately 390 genotyped donors.

The donors, nominally healthy at sampling, likely had unrecorded immune exposures. The chain has TRBV5-6 and TRBJ2-2, with D uncertain. The source material was PBMCs. This TCR was recovered from a woman aged 40 to 50 in good health and CMV-seropositive. CDR3 region: CASSLRWNTGELFF. CDR3 bases: TGTGCCAGCAGCTTGCGGTGGAACACCGGGGAGCTGTTTTTT.